The sequence of this T cell receptor beta chain was determined in a study of T cells in Graves' hyperthyroidism and ophthalmopathy. Overall study: Peripheral blood was obtained at initial diagnosis, preceding any treatment.

In its sample, this clonotype was seen a few times. Antigen: not known. Findings of the study overall: Through a model of 13 V-J features, ophthalmopathy was separated from stable hyperthyroidism.

CDR1 and CDR2 (germline): DFQATT, SNEGSKA (reference sequence). The CDR3 runs 17 residues. The V end lost 0 bases, the J end lost 0 bases, and 12 bases lay between the germline ends. Fresh 10 ml peripheral blood yielded PBMCs. TCR beta CDR3 region amplification was performed from RNA transcripts. Using the HTBI primer set, a first-round RT-PCR was run on the TCR CDR3. Each CDR3 protein gets one entry after TCRdb re-called the multiplex PCR reads with MiXCR. The table lists a few hundred thousand distinct CDR3 sequences, approximately 20% of them singletons. Sequencing was performed on blood. This chain joins TRBV20-1 and TRBJ1-6; D uncertain. The clonotype originates from a man in his thirties or forties with Graves' ophthalmopathy. CDR3 DNA sequence: TGCAGTGCTAGAGATGAGCGGAAAAGCTCCTATAATTCACCCCTCCACTTT. Its translation: CSARDERKSSYNSPLHF.